The 20 T cell receptor beta chains in this list originate from one sample, sequenced in a study of monozygotic twins with inflammatory bowel disease. TCRdb re-analyzed the 5' RACE reads; it lists each CDR3 protein once, without DNA. The sample's table shows 200,000 to 250,000 distinct CDR3 sequences. Sequenced: blood. The receptors stem from a human donor with ulcerative colitis or Crohn's disease, or a healthy co-twin of an affected twin (not recorded which).

The chain recombines TRBV19 with TRBJ2-1; TCRdb calls TRBD1, which cannot be checked without DNA. The CDR3 loop spans 15 amino acids. Germline V gene data show CDR1 as LNHDA and CDR2 as SQIVND (reference sequence). The CDR3 reads CASSETGQVFNEQFF.

The chain couples TRBV7-9 to TRBJ1-1; TCRdb designates TRBD1, a call that cannot be tested without DNA. Germline CDR1 is SEHNR and CDR2 is FQNEAQ (reference sequence). CDR3 length equals 12 residues. This chain's CDR3 is CASSQGSREAFF.

CDR3 residues: CASSPRRMWVGNTEAFF. This rearrangement joins TRBV27 to TRBJ1-1; with no DNA, the TCRdb D assignment of TRBD1 cannot be verified. The CDR3 loop spans 17 amino acids. Germline values: CDR1 MNHEY, CDR2 SMNVEV (reference sequence).

The chain combines TRBV7-9 with TRBJ2-2. Germline V gene data show CDR1 as SEHNR and CDR2 as FQNEAQ (reference sequence). The CDR3 has 13 amino acids. The chain's CDR3 is CASSFGEAGELFF.

V is TRBV5-1 and J is TRBJ1-1. CDR1 is SGHRS, CDR2 YFSETQ, per germline. The CDR3 length is 14 residues. The CDR3 loop is CASSLGLVNTEAFF.

This chain joins TRBV11-2 and TRBJ1-2. Germline values: CDR1 SGHAT, CDR2 FQNNGV. This CDR3 is 17 amino acids long. This chain's CDR3 is CASSPLEGGGGSYGYTF.

The chain joins TRBV19 to TRBJ1-2; no DNA is available, so the TRBD1 call from TCRdb remains unchecked. Germline V CDR1 and CDR2: LNHDA, SQIVND (reference sequence). The CDR3 length is 13 residues. The CDR3 sequence is CASSIPGSYGYTF.

The gene calls are TRBV9 and TRBJ2-1; the TRBD2 assignment by TCRdb is unverifiable without DNA. Germline V gene data show CDR1 as SGDLS and CDR2 as YYNGEE. There are 16 residues in the CDR3. The CDR3 region is CASSLQGRGGLNEQFF.

The J gene is TRBJ1-1, the V gene TRBV7-3; the D call of TRBD1 rests on TCRdb alone, since no DNA is present to check it. The CDR3 is 15 amino acids. Germline-derived CDR1 and CDR2 are SGHTA and FQGTGA. The CDR3 here is CASSPITGGGTEAFF.

The V call is TRBV25-1, the J call TRBJ2-2; TCRdb reports TRBD2, a call that lacks DNA to check it against. This CDR3 contains 15 residues. Germline CDR1 reads MGHDK; CDR2 reads SYGVNS. The CDR3 spells CASSPLRGPTEELFF.

This rearrangement joins TRBV6-1 to TRBJ1-5; there is no DNA to check the TCRdb D call of TRBD1. The CDR3 runs to 15 residues. Germline CDR1 MNHNS, CDR2 SASEGT. CDR3 protein: CASSTGTGVTQPQHF.

The gene calls are TRBV5-1 and TRBJ2-7; TCRdb picks TRBD1, but there is no DNA to check that call. Germline CDR1 and CDR2: SGHRS and YFSETQ. This CDR3 contains 15 residues. CDR3 protein: CASSSPGGKSYEQYF.

The V call is TRBV2, the J call TRBJ1-6; TCRdb proposes TRBD1, but this gene call is untestable without DNA. The CDR3 contains 16 residues. CDR1 is SNHLY, CDR2 FYNNEI, per germline. The CDR3 is CASSPAGSSYNSPLHF.

This sequence joins TRBV18 and TRBJ2-3. The CDR3 consists of 16 residues. Germline CDR1 KGHSH, CDR2 LQKENI. The CDR3 loop reads CASSPPRLAGTDTQYF.

J is TRBJ2-2 and V is TRBV7-9; the TCRdb call, TRBD2, lacks DNA for checking. Germline-derived CDR1 and CDR2 are SEHNR and FQNEAQ (reference sequence). The CDR3 extends over 17 amino acids. The CDR3 reads CASSFNYGTRDTGELFF.

The V and J genes are TRBV5-4 and TRBJ2-3; TCRdb reports TRBD1, a call that lacks DNA to check it against. The CDR3 sequence is 13 residues long. Germline V lookup: CDR1 SGHNT, CDR2 YYREEE (reference sequence). The CDR3 here is CASRSQKGDTQYF.

This chain links TRBV4-2 with TRBJ2-1. The CDR3 is 11 residues long. The germline V gene encodes CDR1 LGHNA and CDR2 YNFKEQ. The chain's CDR3 is CASSQENEQFF.

The J gene is TRBJ1-4, the V gene TRBV20-1; TCRdb calls TRBD1, which cannot be checked without DNA. There are 15 residues in the CDR3. Germline-derived CDR1 and CDR2 are DFQATT and SNEGSKA (reference sequence). This chain's CDR3 is CSASNGAGAWEKLFF.

The gene calls are TRBV7-9 and TRBJ1-2. CDR1 is SEHNR and CDR2 is FQNEAQ in the germline V gene (reference sequence). This CDR3 is built from 15 residues. CDR3 amino acids: CASSFRTDTNYGYTF. The whole variable domain, remainder taken from reference TRBV7-9 and TRBJ1-2, is DTGVSQNPRHKITKRGQNVTFRCDPISEHNRLYWYRQTLGQGPEFLTYFQNEAQLEKSRLLSDRFSAERPKGSFSTLEIQRTEQGDSAMYLCASSFRTDTNYGYTFGSGTRLTVV.

The chain is built from TRBV2 and TRBJ2-5. Germline assignment: CDR1 SNHLY and CDR2 FYNNEI. The CDR3 is 12 amino acids. CDR3 sequence reads: CALSRQQETQYF.